This T cell receptor beta chain was sequenced for a study of T cell changes during pregnancy in multiple sclerosis. Sequencing used immunoSEQ multiplex PCR; TCRdb keeps in-frame clones, though not all of them. Here the sample spans tens of thousands of clones, 92% being singletons. CDR3 length: 16 residues. The germline V gene has CDR1 KGHSH and CDR2 LQKENI. Trimming removed 1 base from V and 6 bases from J; junction bases left unmatched: 5. The genes are TRBV18 and TRBJ2-3; 12 bases match TRBD2. The sample consisted of peripheral blood, taken before pregnancy. The sequence derives from a female donor with multiple sclerosis, enrolled in a pregnancy study. Written as DNA, the CDR3 is TGTGCCAGCTCACCACGACTAGCGGGGGATAGGGATACGCAGTATTTT. Protein product: CASSPRLAGDRDTQYF.